This T cell receptor (beta chain) was obtained from a study of regulatory T cells in long-lasting Graves disease (dated by TCRdb to 2020 to 2023). For the study in its entirety: Patients with newly diagnosed Graves' disease had been on antithyroid drugs for under 3 months. The study took place in China and was registered as a clinical trial. TCR sequencing covered 13 persistent and around 20 newly diagnosed Graves' disease patients, around 33 samples in total. Persistent Graves' disease patients were compared with newly diagnosed Graves' disease patients by peripheral blood TCR sequencing and RNA sequencing.

In light of the paper, this sample's time point label describes: newly diagnosed GD, antithyroid drugs for less than 3 months. For both TCR sequencing and RNA sequencing, RNA was extracted from PBMCs using TRIzol. The diagnosis of Graves' disease followed American Thyroid Association guidelines. Recruitment of patients was carried out at an endocrinology department in Xi'an, China. Each patient gave approximately 9.7 milliliters of peripheral blood, collected in an EDTA anticoagulant tube. PBMCs were isolated by Ficoll Paque Plus density gradient separation without further T cell sorting. An Agilent 2100 Bioanalyzer and agarose gel were used to check RNA quality, and a NanoDrop 2000 was used to measure RNA concentration. For CDR1 and CDR2, the germline V gene (reference sequence) lists MNHEY and SMNVEV. The CDR3 runs 14 amino acids, cysteine and phenylalanine included. Only CDR3 DNA is held: 42 bases, read in frame from base 1. V was cut back by 1 base and J by 5 bases, leaving a gap of 6 bases between them.

Broader findings and caveats from the paper: Peripheral blood alone was examined, since thyroid tissue, which constituted the primary lesion, could not be accessed. The authors noted that the small sample size was a limitation that may lower accuracy. Compared with newly diagnosed patients, persistent Graves' disease patients had lower TCR Shannon entropy and fewer highly expanded clones, which suggests clonal expansion. Sequencing and analysis were limited to the TCR beta chain. A larger number of public clonotypes was shared among persistent patients (approximately 2,600) than among newly diagnosed patients (about 990). TRBV28, TRBJ1-2 and TRBJ2-5 were preferentially used in persistent disease, while TRBV20-1 and TRBJ2-1 were favored in newly diagnosed disease.

Library creation used multiplex PCR. Sequenced on an Illumina HiSeq 4000. iRepertoire HTBI primers and Arm-PCR amplification of CDR3 regions were used to construct TCR beta libraries. Gel purification was performed on PCR products prior to sequencing. As for how the authors treated the data: A total of some 60 TRBV and under 15 TRBJ segments were identified across samples and were used for gene usage analysis of CDR3 amino acid clonotypes. COPE and FqMerger were used to merge filtered high-quality paired reads into contigs. Contigs were aligned with BLAST to IMGT TRBV, TRBD and TRBJ reference genes, and CDR3 was defined per IMGT. Clonotypes above 0.1% frequency were classified as highly expanded clones. Shannon entropy served as the measure of repertoire diversity, while the Gini coefficient captured V-J evenness. Clonotypes shared by more than one individual were considered public. TCRdb applied fastp at Q25 and MiXCR to the public reads, then kept only in-frame beta chains. Under each unique CDR3 protein, matching rows form one entry showing the most common genes and DNA. The V and J calls and clone size are TCRdb's, not the authors'. The sample table records about 500,000 distinct CDR3 sequences; roughly 16% of these occur just once. The ten top clones hold roughly an eighth of the sample.

Ten or more counts support this clonotype. Its cognate antigen has yet to be identified. The record has no base qualities; no much larger clone is one base away. The data were also submitted as part of a second study, on T cells in Graves' hyperthyroidism and ophthalmopathy. The second study's paper adds: Stable Graves' hyperthyroidism was defined as no progression to ophthalmopathy during 18 months of follow-up. Hyperthyroidism patients were aged 18 to 65 years and newly diagnosed, with disease duration of less than 2 months. Exclusion was applied to patients with uncontrolled infections, other autoimmune diseases, pregnancy or lactation. Diagnoses were based on clinical symptoms, serum thyroxine and TRAb, thyroid ultrasound and orbital computed tomography. A first-round RT-PCR of the TCR CDR3 used the HTBI primer set with the Qiagen OneStep RT-PCR kit. Most expanded thyroid clonotypes (frequency above 0.001) were also detected in blood, suggesting blood repertoires may reflect thyroid immune responses. A 13 V-J signature model separated ophthalmopathy from stable hyperthyroidism, with approximately 87% sensitivity and 81.08% specificity in cross-validation and 80%/75% in testing. During validation, the model predicted progression to ophthalmopathy a median of around 7 months ahead of onset, with approximately 70% sensitivity and roughly 75% specificity. To identify distinguishing TCR V-J signatures, a discovery cohort of some 100 patients was used, comprising 43 with Graves' ophthalmopathy and around 60 with stable Graves' hyperthyroidism. Prospective prediction of ophthalmopathy was tested in an independent validation cohort of approximately 19 hyperthyroidism patients and roughly 16 patients who later progressed to ophthalmopathy. The approximately 97 discovery patients were randomly divided into training and test sets at a 7:3 ratio. In addition, the study compared T-cell repertoires in thyroid tissue and in blood from six Graves' hyperthyroidism patients. Once sampling was done, hyperthyroidism patients were given methimazole at a starting dose of 30 mg daily, whereas ophthalmopathy patients were given high-dose intravenous methylprednisolone. Libraries were constructed in a second round of multiplex PCR, after which size selection and purification were performed. Paired-end sequencing of the libraries was performed with 100 bp reads on an Illumina HiSeq2000. SOAPnuke was used to process the raw data, throwing out any read that contained adapters or uncalled bases, had a mean Phred below 15, or lacked an exact constant-primer or identifier match. High-quality paired reads were merged using COPE v1.2.5, and each unique nucleotide sequence was defined as a clonotype. MiTCR v1.1 was used to align the clonotypes against IMGT TRBV, TRBD and TRBJ reference segments. The analysis was restricted to V-J combinations with a frequency above 0.0001, which together covered roughly 99% of the repertoires. The TCS score was defined as the ratio of F50 (clonal expansion) to E x V (chaos), calculated using BLOSUM62-based TCRdist between CDR3 peptides within each V-J. Welch's t-statistics and random forest reduced around 550 V-J features to 13, which were used in a naive Bayes classifier (R e1071). No statistical method was used to fix the sample size in advance, and group allocation was not hidden from the investigators. According to the paper, TCR Vbeta CDR3 sequencing was carried out on approximately 140 peripheral blood samples, which came from some 41 ophthalmopathy, around 75 hyperthyroidism and about 17 progressor patients.

This chain joins TRBV27 to TRBJ1-6, with the D gene uncertain. The sample here was peripheral blood mononuclear cells (PBMCs), taken at new diagnosis, from a patient treated with antithyroid drugs. The TCR originated in a man aged 40-49 years with Graves disease. Donor details come from another sample of the same person, matched by shared clones. The nucleotide sequence is TGTGCCAGCAGTTTATTCAGAAATAATTCACCCCTCCACTTT. Translated, this gives CASSLFRNNSPLHF.